This TCR beta chain was found in a study of regulatory T cells in long-lasting Graves disease. Study-wide context: Persistent Graves' disease denoted over 5 years of antithyroid drugs plus positive TSH receptor antibodies.

Through Arm-PCR of CDR3 regions and iRepertoire HTBI primers, TCR beta libraries were built. TCRdb reanalysed the multiplex PCR reads using MiXCR and keeps one entry per CDR3 protein. The data contain hundreds of thousands of distinct CDR3 sequences, about 20% of them singletons. Documented time point: persistent/refractory GD, antithyroid drugs over 5 years with positive TRAb. Construction of the TCR library relied on RNA isolated from PBMCs. Clinicians diagnosed Graves' disease using American Thyroid Association guidelines. Trimming removed 1 base at V and 3 bases at J, with 10 bases between. Per the germline V gene, CDR1 is LGHDT and CDR2 is YNNKEL (reference sequence). This CDR3 region has 14 residues. The table lists this clonotype with many counts.

The starting material was peripheral blood mononuclear cells (PBMCs), obtained when the disease was refractory, from a patient treated with antithyroid drugs. This chain links TRBV3-1 with TRBJ2-7; the D gene is possibly TRBD2 (6 bases). The clonotype originates from a female donor with Graves disease. The CDR3 region has the DNA TGTGCCAGCAGCCAAGGACTTAGCGGCTACGAGCAGTACTTC. As protein: CASSQGLSGYEQYF.